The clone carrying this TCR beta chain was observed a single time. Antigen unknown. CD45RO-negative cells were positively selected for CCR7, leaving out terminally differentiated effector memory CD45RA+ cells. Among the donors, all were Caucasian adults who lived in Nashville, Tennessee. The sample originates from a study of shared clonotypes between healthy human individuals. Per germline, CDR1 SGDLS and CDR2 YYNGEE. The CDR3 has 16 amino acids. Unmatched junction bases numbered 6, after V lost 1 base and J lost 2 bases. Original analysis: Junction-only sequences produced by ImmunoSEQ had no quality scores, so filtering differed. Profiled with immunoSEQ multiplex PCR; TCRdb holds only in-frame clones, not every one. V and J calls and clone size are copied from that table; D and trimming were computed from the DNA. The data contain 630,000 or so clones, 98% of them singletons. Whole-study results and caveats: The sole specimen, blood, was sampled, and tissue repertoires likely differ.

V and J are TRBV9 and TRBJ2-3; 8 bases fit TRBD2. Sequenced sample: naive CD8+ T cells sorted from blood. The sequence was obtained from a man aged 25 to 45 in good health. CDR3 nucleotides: TGTGCCAGCAGCGTACCCCTAGCGGGTGTCACAGATACGCAGTATTTT. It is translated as CASSVPLAGVTDTQYF.